This T cell receptor beta chain derives from a study of cytomegalovirus exposure and HLA in healthy donors. Looking at the study overall: Early release data held some 80 million unique TCRs from HLA-typed donors.

This clone has a handful of counts. PCR used 60 Vbeta primers and 13 Jbeta primers. The table came from immunoSEQ multiplex PCR; TCRdb's copy has only in-frame clones and leaves some out. This sample has some 180,000 clones, with around 73% found just once. V gave up 0 bases and J gave up 8 bases; unmatched junction bases: 0. Looked up from germline, CDR1 is MRHNA and CDR2 is SNTAGT. The CDR3 sequence is 13 residues long. Sequenced input: PBMCs. The J gene is TRBJ1-2, the V gene TRBV6-4, with 10 bases aligning to TRBD1. The receptor was derived from a woman between 18 and 29 years old in good health and CMV-seropositive. The CDR3 DNA is TGTGCCAGCAGTGACTCGACAGGGGGCGGCTACACCTTC. Amino acids: CASSDSTGGGYTF.